The 27 T cell receptor beta chains listed next were all sequenced from one sample in a study of tumor-infiltrating lymphocytes in primary liver carcinoma. It was unsorted whole blood that yielded blood RNA, and germline DNA was also extracted. From 500 ng of total RNA, TCR beta-specific cDNA was reverse-transcribed using a constant-region primer. Amplification in three nested multiplex PCR rounds with slightly modified ARM-PCR gave rise to TCR beta libraries. The study ran its first two PCR rounds for around 9 cycles each, using TRBV1-TRBV30 forward primers and a C-beta reverse primer. MiXCR was run by TCRdb on the multiplex PCR reads, yielding one entry per CDR3 protein. The top ten clones hold about 6% of a sample with about 350,000 distinct CDR3 sequences, approximately 65% of them seen once. Sample: peripheral blood. These receptors came from a man aged 40-50 years with primary liver carcinoma and hepatitis B virus infection.

This clonotype occurred a few times. A much larger clone lies a single base off, so this may be a read error. The J gene is TRBJ2-1, the V gene TRBV6-1; 8 nucleotides match TRBD2. Germline V gives CDR1 MNHNS, CDR2 SASEGT. The CDR3 spans 14 residues. Losses at the gene ends were 6 bases for V and 3 bases for J; bases not matched to a gene: 4. This CDR3 reads CASRVSGNYNEQFF. For the CDR3, the DNA is TGTGCCAGCAGAGTTAGCGGGAACTACAATGAGCAGTTCTTC.

This clonotype showed up many times. V is TRBV29-1 and J is TRBJ2-5, with 11 bases matching TRBD2. The CDR3 totals 15 residues. CDR1 and CDR2 from the germline V gene are SQVTM and ANQGSEA. V was pared by 4 bases and J by 5 bases, with 9 bases of the junction left unmatched. The CDR3 bases are TGCAGCGTTGGAGAAGTACTAGCGGGAGTTGAGACCCAGTACTTC. It is translated as CSVGEVLAGVETQYF.

To note about this clonotype: A read error may account for a junction end that differs from germline. J is TRBJ1-1 and V is TRBV5-1; no clear D gene. CDR3 length: 13 residues. Per the germline V gene, CDR1 is SGHRS and CDR2 is YFSETQ. The chain's CDR3 is CASSSDGYTEAFF. The CDR3 DNA follows: TGCGCCAGCAGCTCGGACGGTTACACTGAAGCCTTCTTT.

Note on this clonotype: The CDR3 end shows no conserved phenylalanine or tryptophan, and so a read error is likely. This chain joins TRBV29-1 and TRBJ1-2; 7 bases align to TRBD1. The CDR3 has 12 residues. Germline lookup yields CDR1 SQVTM and CDR2 ANQGSEA. V lost 3 bases and J lost 7; bases outside the gene matches: 5. The CDR3 DNA reads TGCAGCGTTGAGGGAGGGGGCCTTGGCTACACCTAC. It yields the protein CSVEGGGLGYTY.

The V and J genes are TRBV6-5 and TRBJ1-2; D unresolved. Trimming took off 6 bases at V and 2 bases at J, with 22 bases between the two ends. Germline-derived CDR1 and CDR2 are MNHEY and SVGAGI. The CDR3 length is 17 residues. CDR3 bases: TGTGCCAGCAGGAAAAATCCGGTACAGACAAAAAACTATGGCTACACCTTC. Its translation is CASRKNPVQTKNYGYTF.

As regards this clonotype: It may be a read error: a sequence one base away is much more abundant. The chain has TRBV5-5 and TRBJ2-4; TRBD1 agrees at 7 bases. Germline values: CDR1 SGHKS, CDR2 YYEKEE (reference sequence). The CDR3 is 14 residues long. CDR3: CVSSFSSGGNIQYF. For the CDR3, the DNA is TGTGTCAGCAGCTTTTCTTCAGGGGGAAACATTCAGTACTTC.

Worth noting for this clonotype: Its ends do not fully match the called genes, so a read error is possible. J is TRBJ2-7 and V is TRBV12-5, with 7 bases lining up with TRBD1. Germline V gene sequence: CDR1 LGHNT, CDR2 FRNRAP. The CDR3 has 13 amino acids. The CDR3 DNA sequence: TGTGCTAGAGAGACAGGGCCTATTATCGAGAAGTACTTC. It is translated as CARETGPIIEKYF.

V is TRBV16 and J is TRBJ2-7; 8 bases agree with TRBD1. CDR1 KGHSY and CDR2 FQNENV come from the germline V gene. This CDR3 is built from 15 residues. V gave up 3 bases and J gave up 2 bases; unmatched junction bases: 6. Here the CDR3 reads CASSHGQGYPYEQYF. In nucleotides, the CDR3 is TGTGCCAGCAGCCATGGACAGGGTTATCCCTACGAGCAGTACTTC.

This chain links TRBV7-9 with TRBJ2-1; TRBD2 matches at 7 bases. V trimming: 8 bases; J trimming: 0 bases; junction bases outside the gene matches: 7. Germline V gene lookup returns CDR1 SEHNR and CDR2 FQNEAQ (reference sequence). This CDR3 has 15 residues. The DNA of the CDR3 is TGTGCCAGCGGCTCCGGGGGGAGCTCCTACAATGAGCAGTTCTTC. This sequence encodes CASGSGGSSYNEQFF.

Of note for this clonotype: Its ends do not fully match the called genes, so a read error is possible. The V gene is TRBV7-8, the J gene TRBJ2-3, with a weak D call TRBD1 (6 bases). Germline V lookup: CDR1 SGHVS, CDR2 FQNEAQ. The CDR3 contains 12 residues. The CDR3 DNA reads TGTGCCAGCAGCGCAGGGGTAGATATGCAGTATTTT. This encodes CASSAGVDMQYF.

In the case of this clonotype: The junction departs from the called germline gene at one end, perhaps through a read error. The chain joins TRBV11-2 to TRBJ2-7; D gene uncertain. CDR3 length: 13 residues. CDR1 SGHAT and CDR2 FQNNGV come from the germline V gene. Here the CDR3 reads CTSSRTRSYEQYF. CDR3 in DNA: TGTACCAGCAGCCGAACACGGTCCTACGAGCAGTACTTC.

Notes on this clonotype: Lacking the conserved final phenylalanine or tryptophan, this CDR3 likely reflects a read error. It is unclear where the CDR3 begins or ends on the DNA, so no DNA is shown, and the CDR3 is as TCRdb lists it. The chain carries TRBV5-1 and TRBJ1-2. The CDR3 has 13 residues if both end residues are counted. Germline loops: CDR1 SGHRS, CDR2 YFSETQ. The chain's CDR3 is CASSLSVSPGYTL.

This clonotype was counted between two and nine times. The rearrangement joins TRBV5-4 to TRBJ2-2, with no clear D. The CDR3 is 13 residues long. The V end was cut by 4 bases, the J end by 5 bases, with 9 bases between. Germline lookup yields CDR1 SGHNT and CDR2 YYREEE (reference sequence). This CDR3 is CASSAGRTGELFF. CDR3 nucleotide sequence: TGTGCCAGCAGCGCCGGTCGGACCGGGGAGCTGTTTTTT.

In regard to this clonotype: Being one base from a much bigger clone, this may be a read error. V is TRBV6-6 and J is TRBJ2-2; 8 nucleotides line up with TRBD1. CDR3 length: 13 amino acids. Germline trimming cut 7 bases from V and 7 bases from J; bases unmatched to any gene: 5. Germline-derived CDR1 and CDR2 are MNHNY and SVGAGI (reference sequence). The CDR3 is CASKAGGIGELFF. The CDR3, as DNA: TGTGCCAGCAAGGCAGGGGGCATCGGGGAGCTGTTTTTT.

The chain is built from TRBV11-2 and TRBJ2-7; 10 nucleotides line up with TRBD2. The V gene's germline CDR1 is SGHAT and CDR2 FQNNGV. The junction had 11 bases not matched to a gene; V was cut back by 5 bases and J by 7 bases. There are 15 residues in the CDR3. The CDR3 bases are TGTGCCAGCAGCCCTATAGCGGGAGGACCCCAGGAGCAGTACTTC. Translating gives CASSPIAGGPQEQYF.

On this clonotype: The junction departs from the called germline gene at one end, perhaps through a read error. This rearrangement joins TRBV11-2 to TRBJ1-4; weak D call: TRBD1 (5 bases). The CDR3 has 14 amino acids. Germline lookup yields CDR1 SGHAT and CDR2 FQNNGV. Here the CDR3 DNA reads TGTACCAGCAGCCTAGGACACGTAAATGAAAAACTGTTTTTT. It yields the protein CTSSLGHVNEKLFF. The whole variable domain, filled in from reference TRBV11-2 and TRBJ1-4, reads EAGVAQSPRYKIIEKRQSVAFWCNPISGHATLYWYQQILGQGPKLLIQFQNNGVVDDSQLPKDRFSAERLKGVDSTLKIQPAKLEDSAVYLCTSSLGHVNEKLFFGSGTQLSVL.

To note about this clonotype: At one boundary the junction diverges from the germline segment, which might be a read error. The gene calls are TRBV10-1 and TRBJ2-1, with D maybe TRBD2 (6 bases). The CDR3 is made up of 15 amino acids. Per the germline V gene, CDR1 is WNHNN and CDR2 is SYGVQD (reference sequence). This CDR3 is CASSESGGLGNVQFF. For the CDR3, the DNA is TGCGCCAGCAGTGAGTCGGGAGGACTGGGGAATGTGCAGTTCTTC.

The chain joins TRBV28 to TRBJ2-3; TRBD1 matches at 9 bases. There are 14 residues in the CDR3. Per germline, CDR1 MDHEN and CDR2 SYDVKM. J was trimmed by 2 bases and V by 6 bases; bases with no gene match: 3. The CDR3 loop is CASSRDRDTDTQYF. The CDR3 DNA reads as TGTGCCAGCAGCCGGGACAGGGACACAGATACGCAGTATTTT.

The chain employs TRBV2 and TRBJ2-1; a possible D gene is TRBD2 (5 bases). The CDR3 has 14 residues. The germline V gene has CDR1 SNHLY and CDR2 FYNNEI. Trimming pared 7 bases from V and 5 bases from J, leaving 15 bases between. DNA of the CDR3: TGTGCCAGCACCCCGGGGTTCGCACACAATGAGCAGTTCTTC. Its translation is CASTPGFAHNEQFF.

With regard to this clonotype: A much larger clone lies one base from this, so it may be a read error. The chain links TRBV5-1 to TRBJ2-3; D perhaps matches TRBD2 (5 bases). In germline, CDR1 is SGHRS, CDR2 YFSETQ. V lost 5 bases, J lost 0 bases, and 10 bases lay in between. The CDR3 is 14 amino acids. CDR3 amino acids: CASRRESSTDTQYF. CDR3 DNA: TGCGCCAGCAGGAGGGAATCAAGCACAGATACGCAGTATTTT.

As DNA, the CDR3 is TGTGCCAGCACCCGAAACAGGGGCACTGAAGCTTTCTTT. It encodes CASTRNRGTEAFF. The chain uses TRBV5-6 and TRBJ1-1, with 7 bases fitting TRBD1. J was trimmed by 4 bases and V by 6 bases; bases with no gene match: 6. The CDR3 has 13 amino acids. Germline V CDR1 and CDR2: SGHDT, YYEEEE.

A remark on this clonotype: A much more abundant neighbour one base away suggests this may be a read error. J is TRBJ2-5 and V is TRBV4-1; D remains unclear. CDR1 MGHRA and CDR2 YSYEKL come from the germline V gene. CDR3 length equals 13 residues. V was trimmed by 5 bases and J by 0 bases, leaving 7 bases between them. The CDR3 here is CASSVGYQETQYF. The CDR3 bases are TGCGCCAGCAGCGTGGGGTACCAAGAGACCCAGTACTTC.

In the case of this clonotype: Possible read error: a much larger clone is one base away. V is TRBV5-4 and J is TRBJ2-7; 9 bases align to TRBD1. V gave up 7 bases and J gave up 2 bases; unmatched junction bases: 10. The germline CDR1 and CDR2 sequences are SGHNT and YYREEE (reference sequence). The CDR3 is made up of 15 amino acids. CDR3 residues: CASGLGQGRPYEQYF. In DNA form, the CDR3 reads TGTGCCAGCGGTTTAGGACAGGGGCGGCCCTACGAGCAGTACTTC.

Concerning this clonotype itself: A much larger clone is a single base away; this may be a read error. The chain is built from TRBV7-9 and TRBJ2-7; 12 nucleotides agree with TRBD1. This CDR3 comprises 16 residues. The germline V gene has CDR1 SEHNR and CDR2 FQNEAQ (reference sequence). The junction had 11 bases not matched to a gene; V was cut back by 4 bases and J by 7 bases. The CDR3 loop reads CASSSVSGTGGGEQYF. The CDR3 region has the DNA TGTGCCAGCAGCTCGGTATCCGGGACAGGGGGCGGAGAGCAGTACTTC. The variable domain in full, with the rest retrieved from reference TRBV7-9 and TRBJ2-7, is DTGVSQNPRHKITKRGQNVTFRCDPISEHNRLYWYRQTLGQGPEFLTYFQNEAQLEKSRLLSDRFSAERPKGSFSTLEIQRTEQGDSAMYLCASSSVSGTGGGEQYFGPGTRLTVT.

This clonotype occurred once. The junction shows a germline mismatch at one end, possibly a read error. This CDR3 is CASSPTGLSYYEQFF. As DNA, the CDR3 is TGTGCCAGCAGCCCAACAGGGCTCTCCTACTATGAGCAATTCTTC. The rearrangement links TRBV11-2 to TRBJ2-1; possibly TRBD1 for D (6 bases). Germline loops: CDR1 SGHAT, CDR2 FQNNGV. The CDR3 covers 15 residues. Drawing the rest from reference TRBV11-2 and TRBJ2-1, the complete variable domain is EAGVAQSPRYKIIEKRQSVAFWCNPISGHATLYWYQQILGQGPKLLIQFQNNGVVDDSQLPKDRFSAERLKGVDSTLKIQPAKLEDSAVYLCASSPTGLSYYEQFFGPGTRLTVL.

Worth noting for this clonotype: A much more abundant neighbour one base away suggests this may be a read error. The V and J genes are TRBV6-5 and TRBJ2-7; the match to TRBD1 covers 9 bases. The V segment lost 6 bases and the J segment 2 bases; nucleotides outside the gene matches: 5. CDR3 length: 14 amino acids. Germline loops: CDR1 MNHEY, CDR2 SVGAGI. CDR3 sequence reads: CASRDTGGTYEQYF. DNA of the CDR3: TGTGCCAGCAGGGATACAGGGGGCACCTACGAGCAGTACTTC.

The J gene is TRBJ2-5, the V gene TRBV6-6, with a possible D match to TRBD2 (7 bases). In germline, CDR1 is MNHNY, CDR2 SVGAGI (reference sequence). V was pared by 1 base and J by 5 bases, with 11 bases between. The CDR3 has 14 residues. The CDR3 nucleotides read TGTGCCAGCAGTTACTTGGGGAGGGGGGAGACCCAGTACTTC. Its translation is CASSYLGRGETQYF.